The sequence of this T cell receptor (beta chain) was determined in a study of CD8+CD57+ T cells in acquired aplastic anemia. Patients who underwent sequencing had shown CD8+CD57+ cell expansion by flow cytometry. Genomic DNA served as template for TCR beta VDJ and CDR3 profiling. TCRdb used MiXCR to reprocess the reads, holding one entry per CDR3 protein. Among some 170,000 distinct CDR3 sequences listed, 65% to 75% were seen once. Specimen: sorted CD4+, CD8+, or CD8+CD57+ T cells (not recorded which) from PBMCs. The clonotype originates from a human donor with aplastic anemia.

DNA for the CDR3: TGCAGTGCTGTAACAGGGGGGGACTCCTACGAGCAGTACTTC. It is translated as CSAVTGGDSYEQYF. This chain joins TRBV20-1 and TRBJ2-7; perhaps TRBD1 as D (8 bases). V was pared by 5 bases and J by 0 bases, with 14 bases between. Germline V CDR1 and CDR2: DFQATT, SNEGSKA (reference sequence). CDR3 length equals 14 residues.